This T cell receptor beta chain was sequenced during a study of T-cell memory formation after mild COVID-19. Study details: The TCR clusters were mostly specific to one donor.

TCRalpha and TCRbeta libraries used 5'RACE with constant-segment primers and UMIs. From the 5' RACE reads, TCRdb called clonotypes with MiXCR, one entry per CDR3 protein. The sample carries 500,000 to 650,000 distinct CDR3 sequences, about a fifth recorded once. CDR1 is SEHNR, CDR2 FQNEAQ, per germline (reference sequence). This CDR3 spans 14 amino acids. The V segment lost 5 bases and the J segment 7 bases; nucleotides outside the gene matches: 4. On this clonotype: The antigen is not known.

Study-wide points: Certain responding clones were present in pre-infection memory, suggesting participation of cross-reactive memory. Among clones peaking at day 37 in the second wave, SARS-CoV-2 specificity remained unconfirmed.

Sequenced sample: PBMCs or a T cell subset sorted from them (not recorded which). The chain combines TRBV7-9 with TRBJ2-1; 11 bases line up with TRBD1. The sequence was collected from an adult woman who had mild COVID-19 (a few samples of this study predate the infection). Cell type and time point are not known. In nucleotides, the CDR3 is TGTGCCAGCAGCCGGGACAGGGGGATTAATGAGCAGTTCTTC. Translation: CASSRDRGINEQFF.